Described below is a single TCR beta chain sequence and its context. Clones were sequenced by immunoSEQ multiplex PCR, and TCRdb holds only the in-frame ones, with some missing. Of about 86,000 clones detected, over 90% appear once; the ten largest clones hold over 1.3%. This sample is drawn from a study of control samples from healthy donors and cancer patients. Trimming took 5 bases from V and 0 from J, leaving 15 bases between them. Germline CDR1 and CDR2: SGHVS and FQNEAQ. This CDR3 has 16 amino acids. The chain is built from TRBV7-8 and TRBJ2-3; D is uncertain. The sequencing sample was made of blood. The source of this sequence is a woman aged 25-40 years in good health. CDR3 nucleotide sequence: TGTGCCAGCAGCGCCCCGGAATACCGAAGCACAGATACGCAGTATTTT. Its translation is CASSAPEYRSTDTQYF. Looking up the rest from reference TRBV7-8 and TRBJ2-3 gives the full variable domain: GAGVSQSPRYKVAKRGQDVALRCDPISGHVSLFWYQQALGQGPEFLTYFQNEAQLDKSGLPSDRFFAERPEGSVSTLKIQRTQQEDSAVYLCASSAPEYRSTDTQYFGPGTRLTVL.